This is a list of T cell receptor beta chains from one sample in a study of graft-versus-host responses after intestinal transplantation. These TCRs' antigens remain unknown. Sequencing used immunoSEQ multiplex PCR; TCRdb keeps in-frame clones, though not all of them. This sample has about 94,000 clones, with 91% found just once. Sequencing was performed on unstimulated CD8+ T cells sorted from spleen or lymph node cells, taken before intestinal transplant. The receptors were sampled from a human donor who received an intestinal transplant. Each CDR3 is given with its conserved first and last residue. The D gene is left open where the match is weak. The size entry is marked missing in some rows and otherwise reads once, few, many or a size class.

-,TRBJ2-7,TRBV4-1,-,CASSPRTGSSYEQYF,TGCGCCAGCAGCCCCAGGACCGGGAGCTCCTACGAGCAGTACTTC
TRBD1,TRBJ2-1,TRBV11-2,-,CASSLDPTDRVYNEQFF,TGTGCCAGCAGCTTAGATCCCACCGACAGGGTCTACAATGAGCAGTTCTTC
TRBD2,TRBJ2-7,TRBV7-9,-,CASSPVRGGSSYEQYF,TGTGCCAGCAGCCCGGTGCGGGGGGGGAGCTCCTACGAGCAGTACTTC
TRBD1,TRBJ2-1,TRBV11-2,-,CASSTGTGVYNEQFF,TGTGCCAGCAGCACCGGGACAGGGGTATACAATGAGCAGTTCTTC
-,TRBJ2-7,TRBV4-2,once,CASSQGITSYYEQYF,TGTGCCAGCAGCCAAGGAATCACTAGCTACTACGAGCAGTACTTC
-,TRBJ2-7,TRBV7-8,-,CASSLGGEEQYF,TGTGCCAGCAGCTTAGGGGGGGAAGAGCAGTACTTC
-,TRBJ1-4,TRBV7-9,-,CASSPGRVELATNEKLFF,TGTGCCAGCAGCCCCGGGAGGGTCGAGTTAGCAACTAATGAAAAACTGTTTTTT
-,TRBJ2-5,TRBV6-5,-,CASSEWLPETQYF,TGTGCCAGCAGTGAATGGCTTCCTGAGACCCAGTACTTC
-,TRBJ2-1,TRBV6-5,-,CASSLDQSGNEQFF,TGTGCCAGCAGTTTAGACCAGTCAGGCAATGAGCAGTTCTTC
TRBD1,TRBJ2-1,TRBV11-2,-,CASSFGQGSSYNEQFF,TGTGCCAGCAGCTTCGGACAGGGAAGCTCCTACAATGAGCAGTTCTTC
-,TRBJ1-3,TRBV6-1,-,CASTTFSGNTIYF,TGTGCCAGCACAACATTCTCTGGAAACACCATATATTTT
-,TRBJ2-2,TRBV4-1,-,CASSQASGSYGTGELFF,TGCGCCAGCAGCCAAGCGTCCGGGAGTTACGGCACCGGGGAGCTGTTTTTT
TRBD1,TRBJ1-6,TRBV4-1,-,CASSHEYRDRNSPLHF,TGCGCCAGCAGCCACGAATACCGGGACAGGAATTCACCCCTCCACTTT
-,TRBJ2-1,TRBV30,-,CAWSVRGFEQFF,TGTGCCTGGAGTGTCCGAGGTTTTGAGCAGTTCTTC
-,TRBJ2-2,TRBV5-1,-,CASSKTGTGELFF,TGCGCCAGCAGCAAGACAGGTACCGGGGAGCTGTTTTTT
-,TRBJ2-1,TRBV19,-,CASSPSGYGEQFF,TGTGCCAGTAGCCCCTCAGGTTACGGTGAGCAGTTCTTC
TRBD1,TRBJ1-5,TRBV4-1,-,CASSQGTGVNQPQHF,TGCGCCAGCAGCCAGGGGACAGGGGTCAATCAGCCCCAGCATTTT
TRBD1,TRBJ2-3,TRBV7-2,-,CASSSPTGRRDTQYF,TGTGCCAGCAGCTCCCCGACAGGGCGTAGAGATACGCAGTATTTT
-,TRBJ2-1,TRBV27,-,CASSLPGAILNEQFF,TGTGCCAGCAGTTTACCAGGGGCTATCTTAAATGAGCAGTTCTTC
TRBD1,TRBJ2-7,TRBV5-5,-,CASSASGTGMIYEQYF,TGTGCCAGCAGCGCTTCCGGGACAGGGATGATTTACGAGCAGTACTTC
-,TRBJ1-2,TRBV6-7,once,CASSYSGGPHGYTF,TGTGCCAGCAGTTACTCGGGGGGGCCGCATGGCTACACCTTC
-,TRBJ1-2,TRBV25-1,-,CASSQGSGSFYGYTF,TGTGCCAGCAGTCAGGGGTCAGGGTCCTTCTATGGCTACACCTTC
TRBD1,TRBJ1-5,TRBV27,-,CASSLYGTAPLPQHF,TGTGCCAGCAGTTTATACGGGACAGCACCCCTCCCCCAGCATTTT
TRBD1,TRBJ2-7,TRBV30,-,CAWSPLGQGYEQYF,TGTGCCTGGAGTCCTCTGGGACAGGGGTACGAGCAGTACTTC
-,TRBJ2-3,TRBV19,-,CASSTTDTQYF,TGTGCCAGTAGTACGACAGATACGCAGTATTTT
-,TRBJ2-4,TRBV7-9,-,CASSIWTENIQYF,TGTGCCAGCAGCATCTGGACAGAAAACATTCAGTACTTC
TRBD2,TRBJ2-1,TRBV27,once,CASSSGLAGGGLYNEQFF,TGTGCCAGCAGTTCCGGACTAGCGGGAGGGGGGTTGTACAATGAGCAGTTCTTC
-,TRBJ1-5,TRBV4-3,once,CASSQDRYPSNQPQHF,TGCGCCAGCAGCCAAGATCGGTACCCCAGCAATCAGCCCCAGCATTTT
-,TRBJ1-1,TRBV4-1,few,CASSLTVNTEAFF,TGCGCCAGCAGCCTTACAGTGAACACTGAAGCTTTCTTT